The following is a T cell receptor (beta chain) sequence with its context. This specimen belongs to a study of blood T cell repertoires in COVID-19. On the study more broadly: Acute-phase and convalescent COVID-19 samples originated in the United States, Italy and Spain. T cells, B-cell-depleted T cells, or PBMCs provided the cDNA or gDNA that served as material.

Original processing methods: Amplification with reference gene primers provided the estimates of nucleated cell counts. The method was immunoSEQ multiplex PCR; TCRdb's version includes in-frame clones alone and lacks a portion of them. D and trimming come from the DNA, and the V and J calls and clone size come from that table. Of approximately 180,000 clones in the sample, around 90% were seen once. Sequenced material: peripheral blood. This clonotype was obtained from a human donor in a cohort sampled during active COVID-19.

CDR3 residues: CASRQQGRPSYEQYF. CDR3 DNA: TGTGCCAGCAGGCAACAGGGGCGCCCGTCCTACGAGCAGTACTTC. This chain links TRBV6-5 with TRBJ2-7, with 7 bases matching TRBD1. Germline CDR1 is MNHEY and CDR2 is SVGAGI. The CDR3 runs to 15 residues. Losses at the gene ends were 6 bases for V and 1 base for J; bases not matched to a gene: 9.